These T cell receptor beta chains were read from a single sample in a study of blood T cell repertoires in COVID-19. Profiled with immunoSEQ multiplex PCR; TCRdb holds only in-frame clones, not every one. The table lists approximately 68,000 clones, 79% of them singletons. Sequencing was performed on peripheral blood. These TCRs come from a woman aged 50 to 60 with acute or convalescent COVID-19. The CDR3 runs from the conserved cysteine through the conserved F or W. Each record gives: D gene, clone size, J gene, V gene, CDR3 protein, CDR3 DNA. The D gene is left open where the match is weak. For some rows the clone size is stated as once, few or many, or as a class when expanded; others skip it.

-,-,TRBJ2-3,TRBV29-1,CSVVPGFTDTQYF,TGCAGCGTTGTACCCGGGTTCACAGATACGCAGTATTTT
TRBD1,-,TRBJ1-5,TRBV19,CASSIRTGEGNQPQHF,TGTGCCAGTAGTATTAGGACAGGGGAAGGCAATCAGCCCCAGCATTTT
-,few,TRBJ1-1,TRBV2,CASTLWNTEAFF,TGTGCCAGCACCTTGTGGAACACTGAAGCTTTCTTT
TRBD2,-,TRBJ2-5,TRBV5-1,CASSSGTTQETQYF,TGCGCCAGCAGCTCGGGGACTACACAAGAGACCCAGTACTTC
TRBD1,many,TRBJ1-1,TRBV5-1,CASSFSGQTNTEAFF,TGCGCCAGCAGCTTCTCGGGACAGACGAACACTGAAGCTTTCTTT
TRBD2,-,TRBJ2-2,TRBV7-2,CASSLYLTSGVGELFF,TGTGCCAGCAGCTTATATCTCACTAGCGGGGTGGGGGAGCTGTTTTTT
TRBD1,-,TRBJ2-7,TRBV7-8,CASSLADRGSYEQYF,TGTGCCAGCAGCTTAGCAGACAGGGGGAGCTACGAGCAGTACTTC
TRBD2,-,TRBJ2-1,TRBV5-1,CASSATSGGNNEQFF,TGCGCCAGCAGCGCAACTAGCGGAGGGAACAATGAGCAGTTCTTC
TRBD1,once,TRBJ1-4,TRBV19,CASSLRSGTGDEKLFF,TGTGCCAGTAGTCTACGCTCCGGGACAGGGGATGAAAAACTGTTTTTT
-,few,TRBJ1-1,TRBV5-6,CASSLLSGGFAEAFF,TGTGCCAGCAGCTTGTTATCTGGGGGGTTCGCTGAAGCTTTCTTT